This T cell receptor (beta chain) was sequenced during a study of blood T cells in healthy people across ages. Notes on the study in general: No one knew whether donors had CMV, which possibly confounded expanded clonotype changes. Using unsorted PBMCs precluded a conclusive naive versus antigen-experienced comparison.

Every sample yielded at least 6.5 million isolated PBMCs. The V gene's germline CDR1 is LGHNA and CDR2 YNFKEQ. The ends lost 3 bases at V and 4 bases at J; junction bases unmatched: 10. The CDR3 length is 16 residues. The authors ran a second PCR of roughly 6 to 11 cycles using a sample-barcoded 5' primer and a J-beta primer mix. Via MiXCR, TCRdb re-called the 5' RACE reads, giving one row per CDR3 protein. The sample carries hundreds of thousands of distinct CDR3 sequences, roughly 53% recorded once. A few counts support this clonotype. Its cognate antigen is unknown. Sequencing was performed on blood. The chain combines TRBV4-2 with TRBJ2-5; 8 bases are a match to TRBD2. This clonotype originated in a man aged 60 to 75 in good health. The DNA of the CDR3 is TGTGCCAGCAGCCAGGATAAAGCGGGGGATAGAGAGACCCAGTACTTC. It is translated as CASSQDKAGDRETQYF.